This is a list of T cell receptor beta chains from one sample in a study of cytomegalovirus exposure and HLA in healthy donors. The table came from immunoSEQ multiplex PCR; TCRdb's copy has only in-frame clones and leaves some out. The sample records just under 45,000 clones, about half being singletons. Sequencing used PBMCs. The receptor source for this set is a man aged 55 to 70 in good health and CMV-seronegative. Both conserved end residues are part of each CDR3. A D gene is named only where the DNA matches it firmly. The listing skips clone size in some rows; elsewhere it reads once, few, many or a size class.

v_gene	j_gene	abundance	d_gene	CDR3nt	CDR3aa
TRBV6-5	TRBJ2-7	-	-	TGTGCCAGTGCCAACAGGGTCGACTACGAGCAGTACTTC	CASANRVDYEQYF
TRBV10-3	TRBJ1-4	few	TRBD1	TGTGCCATCAGCCCGGGACAGTCTCCCGAAAAACTGTTTTTT	CAISPGQSPEKLFF
TRBV30	TRBJ2-1	-	-	TGTGCCTGGAACTCGGCGCGGGGTGGTGCTGAGCAGTTCTTC	CAWNSARGGAEQFF
TRBV30	TRBJ1-1	-	-	TGTGCCTGGAGTAAGGGACTAGCGAAAGTTGAAGCTTTCTTT	CAWSKGLAKVEAFF
TRBV6-1	TRBJ1-2	-	TRBD1	TGTGCCAGCAGTGCCGGGACAGGGAATGGCTACACCTTC	CASSAGTGNGYTF
TRBV18	TRBJ1-1	-	-	TGTGCCAGCTCACCAGGTAACAGTTTTGAAGCTTTCTTT	CASSPGNSFEAFF
TRBV6-6	TRBJ2-2	few	-	TGTGCCAGCAGACCGGGACTGACGAACACCGGGGAGCTGTTTTTT	CASRPGLTNTGELFF
TRBV29-1	TRBJ2-1	-	-	TGCAGCGGTAGGACGGGACTGGGAAGTGAGCAGTTCTTC	CSGRTGLGSEQFF
TRBV23-1	TRBJ2-7	-	-	TGCGCCAGCAGTCAATCGGTCGGCGGAATCGCCTACGAGCAGTACTTC	CASSQSVGGIAYEQYF
TRBV27	TRBJ2-7	-	TRBD2	TGTGCCAGCAGTTCTCTAGCGGTCCCCTACGAGCAGTACTTC	CASSSLAVPYEQYF
TRBV7-9	TRBJ2-7	-	TRBD1	TGTGCCAGCAGCTCCACCAGGGGGCTGTACGAGCAGTACTTC	CASSSTRGLYEQYF
TRBV30	TRBJ2-6	-	-	TGTGCCTGGGAGCACAGGGCTTCCTCCGGGGCCAACGTCCTGACTTTC	CAWEHRASSGANVLTF
TRBV6-1	TRBJ1-1	-	TRBD1	TGTGCCAGCAAAGGACAGGGGAACACTGAAGCTTTCTTT	CASKGQGNTEAFF
TRBV5-1	TRBJ2-2	-	TRBD1	TGCGCCAGCAGCTTGGGGACAGGGGCCGGGGAGCTGTTTTTT	CASSLGTGAGELFF
TRBV29-1	TRBJ2-5	-	-	TGCAGCGTTGTACAGGGACAAGAGACCCAGTACTTC	CSVVQGQETQYF
TRBV10-3	TRBJ1-4	few	-	TGTGCCATCAGTGTCGGTAGGGGTGAAAAACTGTTTTTT	CAISVGRGEKLFF
TRBV28	TRBJ1-1	-	-	TGTGCCAGCAGTTTAATTGCAGAGAACACTGAAGCTTTCTTT	CASSLIAENTEAFF
TRBV7-9	TRBJ1-1	-	TRBD1	TGTGCCAGCAGCGAGGGACAGTTGAACACTGAAGCTTTCTTT	CASSEGQLNTEAFF
TRBV7-2	TRBJ2-7	-	TRBD1	TGTGCCAGCAGCCACGGGACAGGGGATGGTTACGAGCAGTACTTC	CASSHGTGDGYEQYF
TRBV7-9	TRBJ1-1	-	-	TGTGCCAGCAGCTTAAAGGGGCGGTCGACTGAAGCTTTCTTT	CASSLKGRSTEAFF
TRBV18	TRBJ2-5	few	TRBD1	TGTGCCAGCTCACCGGGACAGGCTGGGGAGACCCAGTACTTC	CASSPGQAGETQYF
TRBV5-1	TRBJ2-5	large	-	TGCGCCAGCAGTCGCGGTCCCCGCAGGGGCCTCTCAAACTCACAAGAGACCCAGTACTTC	CASSRGPRRGLSNSQETQYF
TRBV27	TRBJ1-5	-	-	TGTGCCAGCAGTTCAGGGCAGTCCCCAGGGACCCAGCATTTT	CASSSGQSPGTQHF
TRBV18	TRBJ2-7	medium-sized	TRBD1	TGTGCCAGCTCACCACCGCTACCCGACAGGGAACGACCCTACGAGCAGTACTTC	CASSPPLPDRERPYEQYF
TRBV15	TRBJ1-5	-	-	TGTGCCACCAGCGACTCCCTGGATCAGCCCCAGCATTTT	CATSDSLDQPQHF
TRBV6-1	TRBJ1-1	-	-	TGTGCCAGCCGGGGGAACACTGAAGCTTTCTTT	CASRGNTEAFF
TRBV6-5	TRBJ2-1	-	-	TGTGCCAGCAGTTACTCGGGCTCCTCTTCGGATGAGCAGTTCTTC	CASSYSGSSSDEQFF
TRBV2	TRBJ1-5	few	-	TGTGCCAGCAGTGAAGGCCAGGCAAATCAGCCCCAGCATTTT	CASSEGQANQPQHF
TRBV30	TRBJ2-3	few	TRBD2	TGTGCCTGGACACAGCGGGAGGCGGATACGCAGTATTTT	CAWTQREADTQYF
TRBV7-2	TRBJ2-7	-	-	TGTGCCAGCAGCGGACAGTCGGGGGGCTACGAGCAGTACTTC	CASSGQSGGYEQYF
TRBV2	TRBJ2-3	-	-	TGTGCCAGCCTCCGGCAGGTTCTCGCAGATACGCAGTATTTT	CASLRQVLADTQYF
TRBV30	TRBJ2-5	-	-	TGTGCCTGCAAGACAGAGACGACCCAGTACTTC	CACKTETTQYF
TRBV30	TRBJ2-7	few	TRBD2	TGTGCCTGGAGTGTAGGGACTAGCGGGGGTGGTAACGAGCAGTACTTC	CAWSVGTSGGGNEQYF
TRBV2	TRBJ2-3	-	TRBD1	TGTGCCAGCAGCTATACAGGGGGCGGGGGCACAGATACGCAGTATTTT	CASSYTGGGGTDTQYF
TRBV6-1	TRBJ2-7	-	-	TGTGCCAGCAGTGAAGCGACCGAGCGGTACGAGCAGTACTTC	CASSEATERYEQYF
TRBV9	TRBJ1-2	few	TRBD1	TGTGCCAGCGGGGGACAGGGGGCCGCTCGCTATGGCTACACCTTC	CASGGQGAARYGYTF
TRBV6-5	TRBJ1-1	-	-	TGTGCCAGCAGTTCCATCCAAGGGGGGGGCGCCGCTGAAGCTTTCTTT	CASSSIQGGGAAEAFF
TRBV4-3	TRBJ2-2	once	-	TGCGCCAGCAGCCAAGATCAAGCAGGGAACACCGGGGAGCTGTTTTTT	CASSQDQAGNTGELFF
TRBV18	TRBJ1-5	-	-	TGTGCCAGCTCAGCGTCAGGGCAGAGCAATCAGCCCCAGCATTTT	CASSASGQSNQPQHF
TRBV21-1	TRBJ1-3	-	-	TGTGCCAGCAGCAAAGTTAGGCCTAGCTCTGGAAACACCATATATTTT	CASSKVRPSSGNTIYF
TRBV9	TRBJ2-3	-	-	TGTGCCAGCAACGCCGCGCCCACAGATACGCAGTATTTT	CASNAAPTDTQYF
TRBV28	TRBJ1-1	-	TRBD1	TGTGCCAGCAGTTCCGGACAGGAAATTGAAGCTTTCTTT	CASSSGQEIEAFF
TRBV5-1	TRBJ1-1	-	-	TGCGCCAGCAGCGTTGCTGGGGCGGACACTGAAGCTTTCTTT	CASSVAGADTEAFF
TRBV15	TRBJ2-3	few	-	TGTGCCACCAGCAGAGCCCTAAGCACAGATACGCAGTATTTT	CATSRALSTDTQYF
TRBV28	TRBJ1-2	-	-	TGTGCCAGCAGTTTCAGAGGAAACTATGGCTACACCTTC	CASSFRGNYGYTF
TRBV27	TRBJ1-1	-	-	TGTGCCAGCAGTTTGAAGCCTAGGAACACTGAAGCTTTCTTT	CASSLKPRNTEAFF
TRBV6-4	TRBJ1-1	-	TRBD1	TGTGCCAGTCAGGACAGGGGGCTGGACACTGAAGCTTTCTTT	CASQDRGLDTEAFF
TRBV30	TRBJ1-6	-	-	TGTGCCTGGAGGGGACAAAGTAGCTCCTATAATTCACCCCTCCACTTT	CAWRGQSSSYNSPLHF
TRBV10-3	TRBJ2-7	-	-	TGTGCCATCAGTGACGTAGGAGTCTCCTACGAGCAGTACTTC	CAISDVGVSYEQYF